This T cell receptor (beta chain) comes out of a study of early T cells in non-severe SARS-CoV-2 infection. A single record per CDR3 protein comes from TCRdb applying MiXCR to the 5' RACE reads. The table lists fewer than 85,000 distinct CDR3 sequences, around 15% of them singletons. V gave up 5 bases and J gave up 8 bases, with 14 bases separating them. CDR1 is KGHDR, CDR2 SFDVKD, per germline. The CDR3 length is 14 residues. This chain uses TRBV24-1 with TRBJ1-4; the D gene is possibly TRBD1 (6 bases). The sample was whole blood. This TCR was recovered from an adult who was a healthcare worker with PCR-confirmed SARS-CoV-2 infection or an uninfected control (not recorded which). CDR3 sequence reads: CATSAQGEGEKLFF. The CDR3 DNA reads as TGTGCCACCAGTGCACAGGGCGAGGGCGAAAAACTGTTTTTT.